This TCR beta chain is drawn from a study of long-term antiretroviral therapy in people with HIV. Study conclusions and caveats: Upon ART, diversity increased but remained lower than transplant donor controls. Absence of data on ART adherence, viral resistance or therapy changes was noted.

V shed 7 bases and J shed 6 bases, with 21 bases lying between them. CDR1 and CDR2 (germline): LNHDA, SQIVND (reference sequence). The CDR3 runs 15 residues. With regard to this clone: Its target is unknown.

At the survey level, the v3.0 immunoSEQ assay was run. Method: immunoSEQ multiplex PCR; TCRdb's copy keeps in-frame clones and lacks some. The top ten clones hold about 9% of a sample with about 20,000 clones, 90% of them seen once. The rearrangement links TRBV19 to TRBJ1-2, with D maybe TRBD1 (5 bases). The sample was unsorted PBMCs, taken about 4.5 years before starting antiretroviral therapy. This TCR was sampled from a woman in her thirties with HIV. The CDR3 region is CASIENPGLVDGYTF. CDR3 sequence (DNA): TGTGCCAGTATTGAAAATCCGGGGCTGGTGGATGGCTACACCTTC. Using reference TRBV19 and TRBJ1-2 for the parts outside the CDR3, the full variable domain is DGGITQSPKYLFRKEGQNVTLSCEQNLNHDAMYWYRQDPGQGLRLIYYSQIVNDFQKGDIAEGYSVSREKKESFPLTVTSAQKNPTAFYLCASIENPGLVDGYTFGSGTRLTVV.